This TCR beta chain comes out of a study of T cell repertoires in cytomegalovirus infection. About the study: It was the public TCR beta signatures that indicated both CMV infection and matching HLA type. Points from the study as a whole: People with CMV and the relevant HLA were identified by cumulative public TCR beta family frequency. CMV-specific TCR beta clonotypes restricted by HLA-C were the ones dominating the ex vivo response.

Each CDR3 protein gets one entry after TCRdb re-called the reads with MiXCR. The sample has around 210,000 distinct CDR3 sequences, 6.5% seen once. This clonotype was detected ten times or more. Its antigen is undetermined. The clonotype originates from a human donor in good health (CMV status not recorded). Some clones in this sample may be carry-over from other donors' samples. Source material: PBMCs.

The CDR3 protein is CASSQGIVQARLGGKLFF. The CDR3, as DNA: TGTGCCAGCAGCCAGGGTATCGTTCAGGCCCGCCTGGGGGGAAAACTGTTTTTT. V is TRBV7-2 and J is TRBJ1-4; perhaps TRBD1 as D (5 bases). This CDR3 region has 18 residues. Germline CDR1 and CDR2: SGHTA and FQGNSA. V dropped 5 bases and J dropped 10 bases, with 29 bases sitting between them.